A selection of T cell receptor beta chains follows, all from one sample in a study of blood T cell repertoires in COVID-19. The data were produced by immunoSEQ multiplex PCR, yet TCRdb's version contains in-frame clones alone and is incomplete. The table includes some 240,000 clones, around 90% detected once. Source material: peripheral blood. The receptors derive from a man aged 55-75 years who had recovered from COVID-19. Both conserved end residues are part of each CDR3. A D gene is named only where the DNA matches it firmly. A clone size is listed for some rows: how often the clone was seen (once, few, many), or a class if it is expanded.

clone_size j_call d_call v_call cdr3_nt cdr3_aa
NA TRBJ2-7 TRBD1 TRBV28 TGTGCCAGCAGTTTATGGGGGACAGGGGTGACCTACGAGCAGTACTTC CASSLWGTGVTYEQYF
NA TRBJ1-3 TRBD1 TRBV18 TGTGCCAGCTCATCACAGGGGCCTGGAAACACCATATATTTT CASSSQGPGNTIYF
NA TRBJ2-1 TRBD2 TRBV2 TGTGCCAGCAGTGAGTCTGGCGGGAGGTACAATGAGCAGTTCTTC CASSESGGRYNEQFF
NA TRBJ1-5 NA TRBV10-2 TGCGCCAGCAGTGAGTTCGGTAATCAGCCCCAGCATTTT CASSEFGNQPQHF
NA TRBJ1-2 NA TRBV6-5 TGTGCCAGCAGTCGGGAGGGTGCCAACTATGGCTACACCTTC CASSREGANYGYTF
NA TRBJ1-4 TRBD1 TRBV10-2 TGCGCCAGCACGGCGCAGGGGGCGGGAGAAAAACTGTTTTTT CASTAQGAGEKLFF
NA TRBJ2-6 TRBD1 TRBV7-2 TGTGCCAGCAGCTCGACAGGGGGTTTCTCTGGGGCCAACGTCCTGACTTTC CASSSTGGFSGANVLTF
NA TRBJ2-3 TRBD1 TRBV19 TGTGCCAGTAGTACCGTGGTCGGGACAGGCTCCACAGATACGCAGTATTTT CASSTVVGTGSTDTQYF
once TRBJ1-5 NA TRBV9 TGTGCCAGCAGCGGTGGGGGGAAAAATCAGCCCCAGCATTTT CASSGGGKNQPQHF
NA TRBJ2-7 TRBD1 TRBV6-5 TGTGCCAGCCGACTCGGGACAGGGCTTGACGAGCAGTACTTC CASRLGTGLDEQYF
NA TRBJ1-6 NA TRBV27 TGTGCCAGCACCTCAAGAGGGCCTAATTCACCCCTCCACTTT CASTSRGPNSPLHF
once TRBJ2-3 TRBD1 TRBV3-1/TRBV3-2 TGTGCCAGCTCCAGCAGGGGGCGCACAGATACGCAGTATTTT CASSSRGRTDTQYF
NA TRBJ2-5 NA TRBV6-6 TGTGCCAGCAGCCACATAAGAAAAGAGACCCAGTACTTC CASSHIRKETQYF
NA TRBJ2-7 NA TRBV27 TGTGCCAGCAGCTCCCAAGTCCGACCCCGCGGGACCTACGAGCAGTACTTC CASSSQVRPRGTYEQYF
few TRBJ2-6 NA TRBV21-1 TGTGCCAGCAGCCAAAAGACAGGGCCCTCTGGGGCCAACGTCCTGACTTTC CASSQKTGPSGANVLTF
NA TRBJ2-1 TRBD2 TRBV6-5 TGTGCCATTACCGGGACTAGCGGGAGAGGAAATGAGCAGTTCTTC CAITGTSGRGNEQFF
NA TRBJ1-5 TRBD1 TRBV19 TGTGCCAGTTTAGTTACAGGGGCAGGTCAGCCCCAGCATTTT CASLVTGAGQPQHF
NA TRBJ2-7 NA TRBV21-1 TGTGCCAGCCCAGACTCAGACAGGGGCTCCTACGAGCAGTACTTC CASPDSDRGSYEQYF
NA TRBJ1-3 NA TRBV5-1 TGCGCCAGCAGAATCGACGGGGGGGCAAACACCATATATTTT CASRIDGGANTIYF
NA TRBJ2-1 TRBD1 TRBV2 TGTGCCAGCAGTGGGGACAGGGGCTCCTACAATGAGCAGTTCTTC CASSGDRGSYNEQFF
NA TRBJ1-6 TRBD1 TRBV6-5 TGTGCCAGCAGCCGGACAGGATTCCTCCATCCCCTCCACTTT CASSRTGFLHPLHF
NA TRBJ2-1 TRBD2 TRBV18 TGTGCCAGCTCACCACTAGCGGGTAGCTTCAACAATGAGCAGTTCTTC CASSPLAGSFNNEQFF
NA TRBJ2-5 TRBD1 TRBV29-1 TGCAGCGGACAGGGACCGTACCAAGAGACCCAGTACTTC CSGQGPYQETQYF
NA TRBJ2-1 NA TRBV24-1 TGTGCCACCGGGAGTTTCGGTGAGCAGTTCTTC CATGSFGEQFF
NA TRBJ2-7 TRBD1 TRBV3-1/TRBV3-2 TGTGCCAGCAGCTATGGACAGGGGGACGAGCAGTACTTC CASSYGQGDEQYF
few TRBJ1-1 TRBD1 TRBV3-1/TRBV3-2 TGTGCCAGCAGCCAATGGGGACAGGAGGGTGCAGCTTTCTTT CASSQWGQEGAAFF
once TRBJ2-2 TRBD1 TRBV9 TGTGCCAGCAGCTGGGGTTTAGGGACAGTAAACACCGGGGAGCTGTTTTTT CASSWGLGTVNTGELFF
NA TRBJ2-1 NA TRBV4-3 TGCGCCAGCAGCCCCCGCCTAAGGAGAGGATCCAATGAGCAGTTCTTC CASSPRLRRGSNEQFF
NA TRBJ2-5 TRBD1 TRBV6-5 TGTGCCAGCAGCTGGGACAGCAGCCAAGAGACCCAGTACTTC CASSWDSSQETQYF
few TRBJ1-1 TRBD1 TRBV6-2/TRBV6-3 TGTGCCAGCAATTACAGGGGCCTGGACACTGAAGCTTTCTTT CASNYRGLDTEAFF
NA TRBJ1-3 NA TRBV6-1 TGTGCCAGCAGTGAAAGGGAGTTGAGCTCTGGAAACACCATATATTTT CASSERELSSGNTIYF
NA TRBJ2-3 NA TRBV5-6 TGTGCCAGCAGCCGGGACAAGGCCCAAGATACGCAGTATTTT CASSRDKAQDTQYF
NA TRBJ1-5 NA TRBV11-3 TGTGCCAGCAGCTTAGAGCGGGGTGCAGACAATCAGCCCCAGCATTTT CASSLERGADNQPQHF
NA TRBJ2-7 TRBD2 TRBV5-6 TGTGCCAGCAGCTTGATCCAGGGAGGGTACGAGCAGTACTTC CASSLIQGGYEQYF
NA TRBJ1-2 TRBD1 TRBV18 TGTGCCAGCTCACCTACCCAAACAGGGGCCTCTAACTATGGCTACACCTTC CASSPTQTGASNYGYTF
NA TRBJ2-1 TRBD2 TRBV27 TGTGCCAGCAGCTCCGGAGCGGGAATCGGACACAATGAGCAGTTCTTC CASSSGAGIGHNEQFF
NA TRBJ2-5 NA TRBV9 TGTGCCAGCAGCGTAGGTCAGCGCCAAGAGACCCAGTACTTC CASSVGQRQETQYF
NA TRBJ2-1 NA TRBV7-2 TGTGCCAGCAGCCCCCGGCGACAGGATGAGCAGTTCTTC CASSPRRQDEQFF
NA TRBJ1-6 NA TRBV2 TGTGCCAGCAGTGAATTACAGGGTGTGGCTTCACCCCTCCACTTT CASSELQGVASPLHF
NA TRBJ1-2 NA TRBV5-1 TGCGCCAGCAGCCCCCGAACGGGAAACTATGGCTACACCTTC CASSPRTGNYGYTF
once TRBJ2-3 TRBD2 TRBV7-3 TGTGCCAGCAGCTTAATTGCAGCGGGGGGCACAGATACGCAGTATTTT CASSLIAAGGTDTQYF
NA TRBJ2-1 NA TRBV18 TGTGCCAGCTCACCTCTCTCTAGTCAAGCTGACAATGAGCAGTTCTTC CASSPLSSQADNEQFF
NA TRBJ1-1 NA TRBV19 TGTGCCAGTAGCCCACAGAAAGTGAACACTGAAGCTTTCTTT CASSPQKVNTEAFF
NA TRBJ2-1 TRBD2 TRBV9 TGTGCCAGCAGCGTAGCGGGTGGGACTAGCGGGGCCTTCTCCTACAATGAGCAGTTCTTC CASSVAGGTSGAFSYNEQFF
NA TRBJ1-4 TRBD1 TRBV19 TGTGCCAGTAGTAAGAGAGGGACAGCAGAAAAACTGTTTTTT CASSKRGTAEKLFF
NA TRBJ1-4 TRBD1 TRBV7-8 TGTGCCAGCAGCAAGGGACAGTCTAATGAAAAACTGTTTTTT CASSKGQSNEKLFF
NA TRBJ1-1 NA TRBV19 TGTGCCAGTAGTAGCCGGGGGGGCACTGAAGCTTTCTTT CASSSRGGTEAFF
NA TRBJ2-4 TRBD1 TRBV7-9 TGTGCCAGCAGCCGGCGAGGGGGCCTGGACAAAAACATTCAGTACTTC CASSRRGGLDKNIQYF
NA TRBJ2-7 NA TRBV28 TGTGCCAGCAGTTTGACAGTACCCTACGAGCAGTACTTC CASSLTVPYEQYF
NA TRBJ1-5 NA TRBV18 TGTGCCAGCTCACCACTGCCCCTGGGACTGCAGCATTTT CASSPLPLGLQHF
once TRBJ2-7 NA TRBV27 TGTGCCAGCAGTAACAGACAGGCCGGCGAGCAGTACTTC CASSNRQAGEQYF